This TCR beta chain was documented in a study of T cell responses to AZD1222 COVID-19 vaccine. General study points: Repertoire sampling was restricted to post-peak T cell response timepoints.

Data came from immunoSEQ multiplex PCR; TCRdb stores just in-frame clones and leaves some out. In the table there are some 110,000 clones, around 91% of which are singletons. With V trimmed by 7 bases and J by 5 bases, 5 bases remained unmatched. Germline lookup yields CDR1 SGDLS and CDR2 YYNGEE. This CDR3 contains 12 residues. Comments on this clone: What it recognizes is unknown.

The starting material was peripheral blood, obtained 28 days after the second AZD1222 dose. The receptor comes from an adult who received the AZD1222 COVID-19 vaccine. The chain uses TRBV9 and TRBJ1-2; 7 bases line up with TRBD1. CDR3 sequence: CASGRDSYGYTF. In DNA form, the CDR3 reads TGTGCCAGCGGCCGGGACAGTTATGGCTACACCTTC.